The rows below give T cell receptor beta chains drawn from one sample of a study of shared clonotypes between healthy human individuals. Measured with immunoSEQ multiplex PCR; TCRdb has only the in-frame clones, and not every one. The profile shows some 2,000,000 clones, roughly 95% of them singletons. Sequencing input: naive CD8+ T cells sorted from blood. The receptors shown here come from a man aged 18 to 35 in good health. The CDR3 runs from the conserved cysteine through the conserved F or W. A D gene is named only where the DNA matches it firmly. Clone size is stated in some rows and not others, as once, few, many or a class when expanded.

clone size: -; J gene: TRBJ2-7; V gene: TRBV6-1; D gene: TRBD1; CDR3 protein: CASTYRGSYEQYF; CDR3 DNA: TGTGCCAGCACGTACAGGGGAAGCTACGAGCAGTACTTC
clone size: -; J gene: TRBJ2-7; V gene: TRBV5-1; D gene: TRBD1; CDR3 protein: CASSMDAGTATYEQYF; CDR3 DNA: TGCGCCAGCAGCATGGACGCAGGGACAGCAACCTACGAGCAGTACTTC
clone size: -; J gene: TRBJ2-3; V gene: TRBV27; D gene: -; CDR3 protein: CASSSGPEADTQYF; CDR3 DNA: TGTGCCAGCAGTTCGGGGCCGGAGGCAGATACGCAGTATTTT
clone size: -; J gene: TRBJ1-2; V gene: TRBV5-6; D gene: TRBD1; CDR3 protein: CASSPRQGVNGYTF; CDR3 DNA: TGTGCCAGCAGCCCGCGACAGGGGGTGAATGGCTACACCTTC
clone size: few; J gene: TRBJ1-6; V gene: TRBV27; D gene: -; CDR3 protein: CASSLGGDLHF; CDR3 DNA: TGTGCCAGCAGCTTGGGCGGTGACCTCCACTTT
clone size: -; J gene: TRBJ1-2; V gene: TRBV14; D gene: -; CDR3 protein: CASSKDWQGWYGYTF; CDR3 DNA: TGTGCCAGCAGCAAGGACTGGCAGGGGTGGTATGGCTACACCTTC
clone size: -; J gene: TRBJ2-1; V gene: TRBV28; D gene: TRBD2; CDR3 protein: CASGLAGGNEQFF; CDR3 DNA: TGTGCCAGCGGACTAGCGGGGGGTAATGAGCAGTTCTTC
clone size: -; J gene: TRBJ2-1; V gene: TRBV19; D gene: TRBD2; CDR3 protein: CASSPWTSGTYNEQFF; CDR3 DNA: TGTGCCAGTAGTCCATGGACTAGCGGGACCTACAATGAGCAGTTCTTC
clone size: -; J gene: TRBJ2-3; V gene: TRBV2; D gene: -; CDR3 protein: CASRRAVADTQYF; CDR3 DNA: TGTGCCAGCAGACGGGCCGTGGCAGATACGCAGTATTTT
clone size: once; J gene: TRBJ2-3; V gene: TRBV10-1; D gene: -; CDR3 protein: CARSAQCTDTQYF; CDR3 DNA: TGCGCCAGGAGTGCCCAGTGCACAGATACGCAGTATTTT
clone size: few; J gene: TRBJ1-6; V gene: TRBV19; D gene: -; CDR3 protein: CASSWGGYSPLHF; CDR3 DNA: TGTGCCAGTTCCTGGGGGGGCTATTCACCCCTCCACTTT
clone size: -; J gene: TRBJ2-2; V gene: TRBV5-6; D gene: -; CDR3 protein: CASIQLPNTGELFF; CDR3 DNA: TGTGCCAGCATCCAACTCCCGAACACCGGGGAGCTGTTTTTT
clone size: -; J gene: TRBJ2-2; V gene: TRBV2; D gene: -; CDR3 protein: CASKPETLNTGELFF; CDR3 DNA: TGTGCCAGCAAACCTGAGACACTGAACACCGGGGAGCTGTTTTTT
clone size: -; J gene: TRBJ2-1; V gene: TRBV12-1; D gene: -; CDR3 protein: CASSFAWRPSRGYGPRAFF; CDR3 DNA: TGTGCCAGCAGCTTTGCATGGCGTCCTAGTAGAGGGTACGGACCACGGGCGTTCTTC
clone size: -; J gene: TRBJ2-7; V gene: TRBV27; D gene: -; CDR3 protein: CASSGSSYEQYF; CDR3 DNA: TGTGCCAGCAGTGGGAGCTCCTACGAGCAGTACTTC
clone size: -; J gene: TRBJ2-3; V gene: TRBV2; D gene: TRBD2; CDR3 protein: CASSELQLAGGSDTQYF; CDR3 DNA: TGTGCCAGCAGTGAACTTCAGCTAGCGGGGGGTTCAGATACGCAGTATTTT
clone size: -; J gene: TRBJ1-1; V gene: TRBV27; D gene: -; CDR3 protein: CASSLQVNTEAFF; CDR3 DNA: TGTGCCAGCAGTCTACAGGTGAACACTGAAGCTTTCTTT